This T cell receptor (beta chain) was identified during a study of T cells in Graves' hyperthyroidism and ophthalmopathy. The cohort's ophthalmopathy patients, a group with duration under 3 months, had a Clinical Activity Score of at least 3 and a NOSPECS grade of at least 4. The diagnoses drew upon clinical symptoms, serum thyroxine and TRAb, thyroid ultrasound and orbital computed tomography. Amplification of TCR beta CDR3 regions used RNA as the template. RT-PCR in the first round (using the HTBI primer set) targeted the TCR CDR3. TCRdb re-derived calls from the multiplex PCR reads in MiXCR, one entry per CDR3 protein. The sample includes 35,000 to 45,000 distinct CDR3 sequences, around half of them seen just once. About this clonotype: Its antigen is undetermined.

Study findings and constraints: In blood, most of the thyroid clonotypes expanded above 0.001 were also present.

This CDR3 is 15 amino acids long. Germline V gene sequence: CDR1 GTSNPN, CDR2 SVGIG (reference sequence). This TCR derives from a man in his forties with Graves' ophthalmopathy. Sequencing was performed on blood. The chain is built from TRBV30 and TRBJ1-1; 10 bases are a match to TRBD1. CDR3 region: CASELGQGGLAEAFF. CDR3 in DNA: TGTGCGTCCGAGTTAGGACAGGGGGGACTCGCTGAAGCTTTCTTT.